One TCR beta chain is described in this entry. CDR3 length equals 13 residues. With 4 bases removed from V and 5 bases from J, the gap between germline ends came to 13 bases. Germline V gene sequence: CDR1 SQVTM, CDR2 ANQGSEA. Seattle participants joined during active infection and were tracked over time. Per the authors' pipeline: Scientists estimated how many nucleated cells there were by amplifying reference gene primers. Some clones are missing from TCRdb's copy, which holds only in-frame ones; the method was immunoSEQ multiplex PCR. D and trimming come from the DNA, and the V and J calls and clone size come from that table. The sample lists about 200,000 clones, less than 85% occurring once. The entry originates in a study of blood T cell repertoires in COVID-19. Overall study context: Sites across the United States, Italy and Spain contributed samples from acute and convalescent COVID-19. Sources were T cells, B-cell-depleted T cells, or PBMCs; the material itself was cDNA or gDNA.

The clonotype was recovered from an elderly woman with COVID-19, enrolled during active disease. The chain employs TRBV29-1 and TRBJ2-3; D unclear. The sample was peripheral blood. DNA for the CDR3: TGCAGCGTTGTGGGCTCGACACGAGATACGCAGTATTTT. This codes for CSVVGSTRDTQYF.